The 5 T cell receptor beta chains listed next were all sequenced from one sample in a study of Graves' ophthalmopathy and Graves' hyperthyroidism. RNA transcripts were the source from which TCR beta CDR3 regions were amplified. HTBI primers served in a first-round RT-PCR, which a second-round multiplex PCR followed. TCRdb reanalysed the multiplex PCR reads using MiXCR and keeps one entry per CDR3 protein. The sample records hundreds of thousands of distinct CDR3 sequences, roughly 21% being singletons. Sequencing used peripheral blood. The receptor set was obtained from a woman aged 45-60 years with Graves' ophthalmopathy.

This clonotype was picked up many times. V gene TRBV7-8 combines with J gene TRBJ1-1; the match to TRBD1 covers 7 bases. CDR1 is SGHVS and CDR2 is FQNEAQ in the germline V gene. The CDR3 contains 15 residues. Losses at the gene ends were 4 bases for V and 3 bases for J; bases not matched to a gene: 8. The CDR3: CASSWGRTGDTEAFF. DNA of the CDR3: TGTGCCAGCAGCTGGGGAAGAACAGGGGACACTGAAGCTTTCTTT.

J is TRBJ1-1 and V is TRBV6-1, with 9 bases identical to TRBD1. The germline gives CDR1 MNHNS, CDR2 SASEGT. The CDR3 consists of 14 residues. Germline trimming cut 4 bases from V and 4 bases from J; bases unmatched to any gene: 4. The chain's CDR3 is CASSVLQGATEAFF. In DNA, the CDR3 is TGTGCCAGCAGTGTATTACAGGGGGCCACTGAAGCTTTCTTT.

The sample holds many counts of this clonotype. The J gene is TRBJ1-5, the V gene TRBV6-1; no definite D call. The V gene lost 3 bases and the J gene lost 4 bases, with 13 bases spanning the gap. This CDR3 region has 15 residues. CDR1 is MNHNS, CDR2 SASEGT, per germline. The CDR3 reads CASSEDRIGNQPQHF. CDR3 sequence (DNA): TGTGCCAGCAGTGAGGATCGCATCGGAAATCAGCCCCAGCATTTT.

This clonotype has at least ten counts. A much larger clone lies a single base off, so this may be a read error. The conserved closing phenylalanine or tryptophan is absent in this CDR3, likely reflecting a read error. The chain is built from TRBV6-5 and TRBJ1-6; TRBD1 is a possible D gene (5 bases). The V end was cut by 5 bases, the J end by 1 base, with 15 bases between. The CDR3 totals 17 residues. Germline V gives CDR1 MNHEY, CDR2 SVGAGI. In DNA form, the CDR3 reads TGTGCCAGCAGTACTCGACAGTCTGAGTCCTATAATTCACCCCTCCACCTT. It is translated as CASSTRQSESYNSPLHL.

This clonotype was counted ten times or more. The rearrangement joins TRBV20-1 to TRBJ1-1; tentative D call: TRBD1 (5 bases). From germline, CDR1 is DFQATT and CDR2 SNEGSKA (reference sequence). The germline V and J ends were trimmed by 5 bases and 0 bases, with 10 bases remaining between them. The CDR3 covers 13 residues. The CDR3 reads CSAPDRLNTEAFF. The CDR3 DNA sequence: TGCAGTGCTCCCGACAGATTGAACACTGAAGCTTTCTTT.